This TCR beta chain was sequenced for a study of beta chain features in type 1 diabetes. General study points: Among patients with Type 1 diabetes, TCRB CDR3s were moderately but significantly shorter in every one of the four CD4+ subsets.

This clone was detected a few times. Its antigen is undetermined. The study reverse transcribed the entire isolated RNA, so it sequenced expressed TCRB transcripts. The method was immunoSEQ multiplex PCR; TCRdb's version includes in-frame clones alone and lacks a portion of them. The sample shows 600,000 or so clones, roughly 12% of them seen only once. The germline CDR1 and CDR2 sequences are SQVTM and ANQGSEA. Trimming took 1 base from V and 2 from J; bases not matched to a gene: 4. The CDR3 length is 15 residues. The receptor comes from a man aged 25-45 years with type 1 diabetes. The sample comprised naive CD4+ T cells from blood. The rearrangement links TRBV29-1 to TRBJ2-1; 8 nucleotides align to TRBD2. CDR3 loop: CSVEVKRGPYNEQFF. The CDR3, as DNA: TGCAGCGTTGAAGTTAAGCGGGGGCCCTACAATGAGCAGTTCTTC.